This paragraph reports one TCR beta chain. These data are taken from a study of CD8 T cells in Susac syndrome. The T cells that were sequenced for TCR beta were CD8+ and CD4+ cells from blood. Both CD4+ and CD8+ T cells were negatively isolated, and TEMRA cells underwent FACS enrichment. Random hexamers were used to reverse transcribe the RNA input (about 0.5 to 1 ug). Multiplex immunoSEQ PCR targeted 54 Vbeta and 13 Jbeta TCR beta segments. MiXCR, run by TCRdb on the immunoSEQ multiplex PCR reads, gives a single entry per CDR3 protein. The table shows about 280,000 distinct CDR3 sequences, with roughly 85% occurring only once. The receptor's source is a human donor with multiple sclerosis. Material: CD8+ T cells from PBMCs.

CDR3 in amino acids: CASTNRDRLDNEQFF. In nucleotides, the CDR3 is TGTGCCAGTACCAACCGGGACAGGCTGGACAATGAGCAGTTCTTC. The V and J genes are TRBV19 and TRBJ2-1; 8 nucleotides agree with TRBD1. The CDR3 has 15 residues. Trimming removed 7 bases from V and 5 bases from J; junction bases left unmatched: 10. Germline V gene data show CDR1 as LNHDA and CDR2 as SQIVND (reference sequence).